This record covers a single T cell receptor (beta chain). Its antigen target is currently unknown. Per-nucleotide qualities are absent, and no much larger clonotype sits a single base away. Synthetic TCR analog templates were spiked into each PCR to estimate absolute template abundance from read counts. TCRbeta CDR3 regions were amplified from genomic DNA with bias-controlled V and J gene primers using the immunoSEQ assay. Sequencing of rearranged TCRbeta segments was performed at approximately 20X coverage. Processing in the source paper ran as follows. Sequencing errors were corrected by clustering and CDR3s were annotated against IMGT to assign V, D and J genes. Only productive TCRbeta rearrangements were used in downstream analyses, excluding out-of-frame or stop-codon sequences. To compute clonality, Shannon entropy was normalized by the log of the number of unique productive sequences and then subtracted from one. Clones differing between time points or between blood and tumor were identified using Fisher's exact test with Benjamini-Hochberg correction, with an adjusted p below 0.01 applied as the threshold. The clones in this table, taken by TCRdb from immuneACCESS, are in-frame only. Not every clone is retained; where verified, under half of the shortfall comes from an unresolved V gene, and the cause of the rest is unknown. The DNA was the basis for D and trimming; V, J and clone size are from that table. Here the sample has around 19,000 clones; approximately 86% occur a single time. Roughly 3.6% of the sample belongs to the ten largest clones.

The source of the sample is a study of PD-L1 blockade in urothelial cancer (TCRdb year 2017). Context from the whole study: Therapy was started around 2014 for all patients, and atezolizumab 1,200 mg was administered intravenously every 3 weeks. About 85% of the roughly 29 patients were males with bladder-origin urothelial cancer, and about 60% of the roughly 30 reported a prior smoking history. An ECOG performance status of 0 or 1 was recorded for the patients, and 0 to 3 prior chemotherapy regimens had been received by the patients. Blood samples were analyzed 3 weeks after the start of treatment (second dose) and 6 weeks after the start of treatment. A median of roughly 140,000 T cells and tens of thousands of unique TCRs was obtained from blood samples, and a median clonality of approximately 0.077 was observed. The study, an exploratory multi-omic analysis, examined somatic, immune and clinical correlates of response to PD-L1 blockade with atezolizumab in urothelial cancer. TCR sequencing covered pretreatment tumor samples and matched, serially collected peripheral blood taken before and after atezolizumab treatment. Durable clinical benefit was defined as progression-free survival longer than 6 months, and TCR features were also tested against progression-free and overall survival. In the same patients who had TCR sequencing, pretreatment tumors also underwent whole exome sequencing and RNA sequencing. Roughly ten patients achieved durable clinical benefit and 15 to 20 did not. Around 29 patients had pretreatment blood TCR-seq, approximately 24 had at least one posttreatment blood collection, and approximately 24 had tumor TCR-seq.

Overall study results and their limits: Patients with durable benefit showed greater expansion of tumor-associated TCR clones in peripheral blood 3 weeks after starting treatment (n ≈ 20, p = 0.022). A pretreatment peripheral blood TCR clonality below the median was linked to improved progression-free and overall survival. Because the sample size was small (n ≈ 27) and many exploratory analyses were performed, the results are intended to be hypothesis-generating.

The cohort included some 30 patients with locally advanced or metastatic urothelial carcinoma who were treated at Memorial Sloan Kettering on a trial protocol. Peripheral blood mononuclear cells were collected pretreatment and during treatment, with between 1 and 8 total time points per patient. The Qiagen DNeasy Blood extraction kit was used to purify genomic DNA from total PBMCs and from tumor samples. Collected pretreatment and during treatment, PBMCs were isolated and stored as previously described. V loses 1 base at its end and J loses 5 bases; junction bases beyond the gene matches: 9. CDR1 and CDR2 are drawn from the germline V gene: SGHVS, FQNEAQ. The CDR3 goes from the cysteine to the phenylalanine over 17 residues. Only the CDR3 part of the read is kept: 51 bases, read in frame from the first base.

The chain is encoded by TRBV7-8 joined to TRBJ2-5; the central 11 bases match TRBD1. This TCR was sampled from a man aged 45-60 years with urothelial cancer. This specimen consisted of PBMCs, obtained around atezolizumab (anti-PD-L1) treatment. The DNA is TGTGCCAGCAGCTTAGTCCAATGGACAGGGGGCCGGGAGACCCAGTACTTC. It is translated as CASSLVQWTGGRETQYF.